Below, one T cell receptor (beta chain) is given with its context. Original processing methods: Scientists estimated how many nucleated cells there were by amplifying reference gene primers. Data came from immunoSEQ multiplex PCR; TCRdb stores just in-frame clones and leaves some out. V and J calls and clone size are as listed in that table; D and trimming were resolved from the DNA. Of hundreds of thousands of clones in the sample, approximately 88% were seen once. The entry originates in a study of blood T cell repertoires in COVID-19. Study details: Collection of acute and convalescent COVID-19 samples took place in the United States, Italy and Spain. The cDNA or gDNA used as material had been derived from T cells, B-cell-depleted T cells, or PBMCs.

The germline CDR1 and CDR2 sequences are SGHAT and FQNNGV. With 5 bases clipped from V and 6 bases from J, the junction kept 3 bases outside the gene matches. CDR3 length: 15 amino acids. The chain combines TRBV11-2 with TRBJ2-2; 13 positions agree with TRBD2. The sequence derives from a woman aged 45-65 years with active or convalescent COVID-19. The material sequenced was peripheral blood. The CDR3 here is CASSRTSGGPGELFF. In DNA form, the CDR3 reads TGTGCCAGCAGCCGGACTAGCGGGGGCCCCGGGGAGCTGTTTTTT. Looking up the rest from reference TRBV11-2 and TRBJ2-2 gives the full variable domain: EAGVAQSPRYKIIEKRQSVAFWCNPISGHATLYWYQQILGQGPKLLIQFQNNGVVDDSQLPKDRFSAERLKGVDSTLKIQPAKLEDSAVYLCASSRTSGGPGELFFGEGSRLTVL.